Following are 22 T cell receptor beta chains from one sample sequenced in a study of T cell responses to AZD1222 COVID-19 vaccine. The method was immunoSEQ multiplex PCR; TCRdb's version includes in-frame clones alone and lacks a portion of them. The sample carries around 100,000 clones, around 90% recorded once. This specimen consisted of peripheral blood, obtained on day 0 of AZD1222 vaccination. The receptors derive from an adult in good health.

The chain uses TRBV7-2 and TRBJ2-7; a possible D gene is TRBD2 (7 bases). Germline V CDR1 and CDR2: SGHTA, FQGNSA. The CDR3 consists of 14 residues. Trimming took 3 bases from V and 5 from J, leaving 14 bases between them. Here the CDR3 reads CASSFRGGADEQYF. The CDR3 DNA sequence: TGTGCCAGCAGCTTCCGAGGGGGGGCCGACGAGCAGTACTTC.

The genes are TRBV7-3 and TRBJ1-5; D not certain. The V gene lost 2 bases and the J gene lost 1 base, with 3 bases spanning the gap. This CDR3 is 13 amino acids long. Germline values: CDR1 SGHTA, CDR2 FQGTGA. CDR3 DNA sequence: TGTGCCAGCAGCTTAGAGAGCAATCAGCCCCAGCATTTT. This gives the protein CASSLESNQPQHF.

J is TRBJ1-2 and V is TRBV19; D not resolved. Germline V gene data show CDR1 as LNHDA and CDR2 as SQIVND (reference sequence). The ends were cut back, 5 bases at V and 0 bases at J, with 13 bases in the middle. The CDR3 consists of 15 residues. CDR3 sequence reads: CASSVYTGPNYGYTF. The CDR3 region has the DNA TGTGCCAGTAGTGTATATACCGGGCCTAACTATGGCTACACCTTC. The entire variable domain, with the rest obtained from reference TRBV19 and TRBJ1-2, is as follows: DGGITQSPKYLFRKEGQNVTLSCEQNLNHDAMYWYRQDPGQGLRLIYYSQIVNDFQKGDIAEGYSVSREKKESFPLTVTSAQKNPTAFYLCASSVYTGPNYGYTFGSGTRLTVV.

The chain uses TRBV7-2 and TRBJ2-1; D is ambiguous. V lost 5 bases and J lost 6, with 8 bases in between. In germline, CDR1 is SGHTA, CDR2 FQGNSA. The CDR3 has 12 residues. DNA of the CDR3: TGTGCCAGCAGCCCCCGTTCCAATGAGCAGTTCTTC. Residues: CASSPRSNEQFF.

This chain's CDR3 is CASSLGTANEKLFF. Written as DNA, the CDR3 is TGCGCCAGCAGCTTGGGAACGGCTAATGAAAAACTGTTTTTT. V gene TRBV5-1 combines with J gene TRBJ1-4; D ambiguous. The V end lost 0 bases, the J end lost 3 bases, and 6 bases lay between the germline ends. Germline-derived CDR1 and CDR2 are SGHRS and YFSETQ. The CDR3 runs to 14 residues. The full variable domain, rest sourced from reference TRBV5-1 and TRBJ1-4, is KAGVTQTPRYLIKTRGQQVTLSCSPISGHRSVSWYQQTPGQGLQFLFEYFSETQRNKGNFPGRFSGRQFSNSRSEMNVSTLELGDSALYLCASSLGTANEKLFFGSGTQLSVL.

This chain uses TRBV6-1 with TRBJ1-5; D is perhaps TRBD1 (6 bases). The CDR3 extends over 15 amino acids. CDR1 and CDR2 (germline): MNHNS, SASEGT. The V end was cut by 2 bases, the J end by 7 bases, with 15 bases between. CDR3 sequence: CASSETGHSGQPQHF. In DNA form, the CDR3 reads TGTGCCAGCAGTGAAACAGGGCACTCGGGACAGCCCCAGCATTTT.

The chain links TRBV6-5 to TRBJ2-7; D possibly uses TRBD1 or TRBD2 (5 bases each). This CDR3 has 15 residues. CDR1 is MNHEY, CDR2 SVGAGI, per germline. Trimming removed 10 bases at V and 2 bases at J, with 21 bases between. This chain's CDR3 is CATSYQAQGPYEQYF. The CDR3 DNA is TGTGCCACCTCCTATCAGGCGCAGGGACCCTACGAGCAGTACTTC.

DNA for the CDR3: TGCGCCAGCAGCCCACAGGGGGCGGTAGGTTCACCCCTCCACTTT. It yields the protein CASSPQGAVGSPLHF. The chain links TRBV5-1 to TRBJ1-6, with 9 bases lining up with TRBD1. The germline V gene encodes CDR1 SGHRS and CDR2 YFSETQ. V dropped 4 bases and J dropped 9; count of bases not matched to a gene: 8. The CDR3 totals 15 residues. Looking up the rest from reference TRBV5-1 and TRBJ1-6 gives the full variable domain: KAGVTQTPRYLIKTRGQQVTLSCSPISGHRSVSWYQQTPGQGLQFLFEYFSETQRNKGNFPGRFSGRQFSNSRSEMNVSTLELGDSALYLCASSPQGAVGSPLHFGNGTRLTVT.

This clone was observed a few times. The rearrangement links TRBV19 to TRBJ1-1, with 10 positions matching TRBD1. This CDR3 region has 15 residues. Germline CDR1 is LNHDA and CDR2 is SQIVND (reference sequence). V trimming: 7 bases; J trimming: 0 bases; junction bases outside the gene matches: 5. The CDR3 spells CASIEDRGMNTEAFF. The DNA for the CDR3 is TGTGCCAGTATTGAGGACAGGGGGATGAACACTGAAGCTTTCTTT.

The chain carries TRBV5-1 and TRBJ2-6; weak D call: TRBD1 (8 bases). CDR1 SGHRS and CDR2 YFSETQ come from the germline V gene. Trimming removed 7 bases from V and 0 bases from J, with 14 bases in between. The CDR3 consists of 16 residues. The CDR3 DNA is TGCGCCAGCTGGACAGGGAGGGACTCTGGGGCCAACGTCCTGACTTTC. It is translated as CASWTGRDSGANVLTF.

The rearrangement links TRBV7-6 to TRBJ2-7; 11 bases are a match to TRBD2. The germline V gene has CDR1 SGHVS and CDR2 FNYEAQ. The junction had 5 bases not matched to a gene; V was cut back by 1 base and J by 3 bases. CDR3 length: 16 amino acids. CDR3: CASSLGSGGDYYEQYF. The CDR3 coding sequence is TGTGCCAGCAGCTTAGGTAGCGGGGGGGACTACTACGAGCAGTACTTC.

This clone was observed a handful of times. The chain links TRBV19 to TRBJ1-6, with D unresolved. The V end lost 3 bases, the J end lost 7 bases, and 10 bases lay between the germline ends. The CDR3 sequence is 14 residues long. From germline, CDR1 is LNHDA and CDR2 SQIVND (reference sequence). DNA for the CDR3: TGTGCCAGTAGTATCCCGACGGAGAATTCACCCCTCCACTTT. Its translation is CASSIPTENSPLHF.

The chain carries TRBV19 and TRBJ2-5; 11 bases line up with TRBD2. The trim removed 4 bases at V and 5 bases at J, leaving 9 bases unmatched. The CDR3 is 16 amino acids. Per germline, CDR1 LNHDA and CDR2 SQIVND (reference sequence). CDR3: CASSTALAGVFETQYF. The CDR3 coding sequence is TGTGCCAGTAGTACCGCACTAGCGGGGGTTTTCGAGACCCAGTACTTC.

This rearrangement joins TRBV5-1 to TRBJ2-7, with 9 nucleotides matching TRBD2. Germline loops: CDR1 SGHRS, CDR2 YFSETQ. There are 16 residues in the CDR3. V lost 0 bases and J lost 2; bases outside the gene matches: 6. The CDR3 loop is CASSLVGSGGTYEQYF. As DNA, the CDR3 is TGCGCCAGCAGCTTGGTAGGTAGCGGGGGTACCTACGAGCAGTACTTC.

V gene TRBV7-2 combines with J gene TRBJ2-1; 13 bases match TRBD2. The V gene end was trimmed by 3 bases and the J gene end by 7 bases; junction bases not matched to a gene: 6. Germline V gene lookup returns CDR1 SGHTA and CDR2 FQGNSA. CDR3 length: 16 residues. The CDR3 region is CASSFVTSGRANEQFF. CDR3 in DNA: TGTGCCAGCAGCTTCGTAACTAGCGGGAGGGCGAATGAGCAGTTCTTC.

This clone has a handful of counts. The chain recombines TRBV5-6 with TRBJ2-7, with unresolved D. The CDR3 runs to 12 residues. The germline V gene has CDR1 SGHDT and CDR2 YYEEEE. V was trimmed by 5 bases and J by 2 bases, leaving 8 bases between them. Here the CDR3 reads CASRGQTYEQYF. The CDR3 DNA reads TGTGCCAGCAGAGGTCAGACCTACGAGCAGTACTTC.

This clone was seen more than once but under ten times. The CDR3 loop reads CASSPPGQEAFF. CDR3 bases: TGTGCCAGCTCACCACCGGGACAGGAAGCTTTCTTT. V usage is TRBV18 and J usage is TRBJ1-1, with 7 nucleotides matching TRBD1. Germline V CDR1 and CDR2: KGHSH, LQKENI. The CDR3 contains 12 residues. Germline trimming cut 0 bases from V and 8 bases from J; bases unmatched to any gene: 0.

The chain has TRBV28 and TRBJ2-5, with D possibly matching TRBD2 (6 bases). CDR1 is MDHEN, CDR2 SYDVKM, per germline. Trimming took off 3 bases at V and 2 bases at J, with 7 bases between the two ends. This CDR3 has 13 residues. The CDR3 loop reads CASSLGLQETQYF. The CDR3 DNA follows: TGTGCCAGCAGTTTGGGACTGCAAGAGACCCAGTACTTC.

The rearrangement joins TRBV7-2 to TRBJ1-3; 10 positions match TRBD1. The CDR3 is 18 amino acids. Germline trimming cut 1 base from V and 0 bases from J; bases unmatched to any gene: 6. In germline, CDR1 is SGHTA, CDR2 FQGNSA. The CDR3 spells CASSLGWDRGGSGNTIYF. CDR3 nucleotides: TGTGCCAGCAGCTTAGGGTGGGACAGGGGAGGCTCTGGAAACACCATATATTTT.

The rearrangement links TRBV7-9 to TRBJ1-1; D is undetermined. Germline CDR1 is SEHNR and CDR2 is FQNEAQ (reference sequence). V was clipped by 5 bases and J by 3 bases, with 13 bases between them. The CDR3 consists of 14 residues. CDR3 bases: TGTGCCAGCAGCAAAACGATAGACCACACTGAAGCTTTCTTT. This gives the protein CASSKTIDHTEAFF. Combining the CDR3 with reference TRBV7-9 and TRBJ1-1 gives the whole variable domain DTGVSQNPRHKITKRGQNVTFRCDPISEHNRLYWYRQTLGQGPEFLTYFQNEAQLEKSRLLSDRFSAERPKGSFSTLEIQRTEQGDSAMYLCASSKTIDHTEAFFGQGTRLTVV.

The chain joins TRBV28 to TRBJ1-4, with 10 bases that match TRBD1. J was trimmed by 8 bases and V by 8 bases; bases with no gene match: 8. The CDR3 runs to 14 residues. Germline values: CDR1 MDHEN, CDR2 SYDVKM. The CDR3 spells CASRQTGGGEKLFF. The CDR3 DNA reads as TGTGCCAGCCGTCAGACAGGGGGCGGGGAAAAACTGTTTTTT.

The CDR3 sequence is CASSLSTGRGYF. The CDR3 DNA reads as TGTGCCAGCAGCTTGAGCACCGGGAGGGGGTACTTC. The J gene is TRBJ2-5, the V gene TRBV5-4; 8 bases fit TRBD2. V was clipped by 1 base and J by 13 bases; unmatched bases: 6. CDR3 size: 12 residues. Per the germline V gene, CDR1 is SGHNT and CDR2 is YYREEE (reference sequence).